These 28 T cell receptor beta chains were all obtained from the same sample, sequenced in a study of cytomegalovirus exposure and HLA in healthy donors (dated by TCRdb to 2016 to 2017). The protocol used for the library was the immunoSEQ multiplex PCR assay. For the multiplex PCR, a mixture combining 60 forward primers for TCR Vbeta segments and 13 reverse primers for TCR Jbeta segments was used. TCRdb limited this immuneACCESS table to in-frame rearrangements with V and J called. A share of clones is missing; checked studies link under half to unresolved V genes, and the rest is unexplained. The sample data list fewer than 200,000 clones, and over 65% of these were observed just once. Roughly 0.76% of the sample is in the top ten clones. Sequencing was performed on PBMCs. Receptors originate from a female donor in good health and CMV-seronegative.

This chain's CDR3 is CASSLGSVERGGQNTQYF. In DNA, the CDR3 is TGTGCCAGCAGCTTAGGGTCGGTCGAGCGGGGGGGCCAAAATACGCAGTATTTT. The chain employs TRBV11-3 and TRBJ2-3, with 10 bases matching TRBD2. This CDR3 spans 18 amino acids. J lost 7 bases, V lost 1 base, and 14 bases had no gene match. Per the germline V gene, CDR1 is SGHNT and CDR2 is YENEEA.

Regarding this clone: Germline is not matched at one junction end, which may reflect a read error. CDR3 in amino acids: CSVEGRFSYEQYF. The CDR3, as DNA: TGCAGCGTGGAAGGGCGGTTCTCCTACGAGCAGTACTTC. This chain joins TRBV29-1 and TRBJ2-7; no firm D call. The CDR3 contains 13 residues. Germline loops: CDR1 SQVTM, CDR2 ANQGSEA.

The chain joins TRBV23-1 to TRBJ1-1; 10 bases are a match to TRBD1. TRBV23-1 carries the ORF label, with uncertain function. With V trimmed by 7 bases and J by 6 bases, 14 bases remained unmatched. The CDR3 has 16 amino acids. The CDR3 sequence is CASTLPGQGSFPEAFF. CDR3 nucleotides: TGCGCCAGCACCCTCCCGGGACAGGGGTCTTTTCCTGAAGCTTTCTTT.

This sequence joins TRBV6-5 and TRBJ1-2; 8 bases map to TRBD1. CDR1 and CDR2 (germline): MNHEY, SVGAGI. The CDR3 contains 14 residues. Trimming removed 5 bases from V and 8 bases from J; junction bases left unmatched: 10. CDR3 bases: TGTGCCAGCAGTCCGGAGCGGACAGGGTGGGGCTACACCTTC. Translation gives CASSPERTGWGYTF.

The chain combines TRBV19 with TRBJ1-2; maybe TRBD1 (6 bases). Trimming took off 4 bases at V and 2 bases at J, with 14 bases between the two ends. Germline CDR1 and CDR2: LNHDA and SQIVND (reference sequence). The CDR3 totals 15 residues. The CDR3 DNA follows: TGTGCCAGTAGTACAACACATACAGGGAACTATGGCTACACCTTC. This translates into CASSTTHTGNYGYTF.

The chain recombines TRBV5-1 with TRBJ1-4, with a tentative D call TRBD1 (5 bases). V was pared by 0 bases and J by 5 bases, with 11 bases between. This CDR3 is 15 amino acids long. In germline, CDR1 is SGHRS, CDR2 YFSETQ. CDR3 region: CASSLAGGGNEKLFF. The CDR3 DNA reads as TGCGCCAGCAGCTTGGCCGGGGGAGGCAATGAAAAACTGTTTTTT.

A few counts support this clone. The V gene is TRBV7-2, the J gene TRBJ1-1; TRBD1 matches 7 bases. The CDR3 contains 15 residues. The J segment lost 0 bases and the V segment lost 2 bases, leaving 3 bases of the junction unmatched. Per the germline V gene, CDR1 is SGHTA and CDR2 is FQGNSA. The CDR3 coding sequence is TGTGCCAGCAGCTTACAGGGACAGTTGAACACTGAAGCTTTCTTT. This codes for CASSLQGQLNTEAFF.

This clone has just a few counts. This chain uses TRBV11-2 with TRBJ2-7; a possible D gene is TRBD1 (6 bases). CDR3 length: 15 amino acids. Deletions cut 3 bases from V and 1 base from J, with 13 bases between. Germline-derived CDR1 and CDR2 are SGHAT and FQNNGV. CDR3 residues: CASSLTRGPSYEQYF. The CDR3 region has the DNA TGTGCCAGCAGCTTGACCAGGGGACCGTCCTACGAGCAGTACTTC. Combining the CDR3 with reference TRBV11-2 and TRBJ2-7 gives the whole variable domain EAGVAQSPRYKIIEKRQSVAFWCNPISGHATLYWYQQILGQGPKLLIQFQNNGVVDDSQLPKDRFSAERLKGVDSTLKIQPAKLEDSAVYLCASSLTRGPSYEQYFGPGTRLTVT.

This clone occurred a few times. The chain has TRBV19 and TRBJ2-5; tentatively, D is TRBD1 (6 bases). Germline V gene data show CDR1 as LNHDA and CDR2 as SQIVND (reference sequence). V was clipped by 5 bases and J by 2 bases, with 12 bases between them. The CDR3 has 14 amino acids. The CDR3 nucleotides read TGTGCCAGTAGTCCCCAGGGGATGCAAGAGACCCAGTACTTC. This encodes CASSPQGMQETQYF.

The J gene is TRBJ2-2, the V gene TRBV10-3; 7 bases are a match to TRBD1. V shed 8 bases and J 5 bases; nucleotides not matched to a gene: 14. Germline CDR1 ENHRY, CDR2 SYGVKD. This CDR3 is 16 amino acids long. CDR3 region: CAIRPQGKGATGELFF. The CDR3 DNA sequence: TGTGCCATCCGACCCCAGGGGAAGGGGGCAACCGGGGAGCTGTTTTTT.

This clone came up a few times. The rearrangement uses TRBV29-1 and TRBJ2-7, with D possibly matching TRBD1 (5 bases). From germline, CDR1 is SQVTM and CDR2 ANQGSEA. CDR3 size: 15 residues. Trimming took off 7 bases at V and 0 bases at J, with 19 bases between the two ends. CDR3 loop: CSAPVEDKLSYEQYF. The CDR3 bases are TGCAGCGCCCCAGTAGAGGACAAACTCTCCTACGAGCAGTACTTC.

J is TRBJ2-5 and V is TRBV6-5; D is perhaps TRBD1 (5 bases). Trimming cost V 3 bases and J 1 base, with 12 bases left between them. The CDR3 extends over 15 amino acids. Germline V gene lookup returns CDR1 MNHEY and CDR2 SVGAGI. The CDR3 DNA is TGTGCCAGCAGTTATTCCCAAGGGGCCCAAGAGACCCAGTACTTC. This codes for CASSYSQGAQETQYF.

CDR3 protein: CASSGQTSGNTIYF. The CDR3, as DNA: TGCGCCAGCAGCGGGCAGACCTCTGGAAACACCATATATTTT. The J gene is TRBJ1-3, the V gene TRBV5-1, with D uncertain. The CDR3 spans 14 residues. CDR1 is SGHRS and CDR2 is YFSETQ in the germline V gene. V was shortened by 4 bases and J by 0 bases, with 8 bases between the two germline ends.

The chain combines TRBV4-1 with TRBJ2-1, with TRBD1 matching over 8 bases. V gave up 2 bases and J gave up 6 bases; unmatched junction bases: 6. The CDR3 is made up of 15 amino acids. Germline loops: CDR1 MGHRA, CDR2 YSYEKL. The CDR3 sequence is CASSQNDRGSNEQFF. CDR3 bases: TGCGCCAGCAGCCAAAATGACAGGGGAAGCAATGAGCAGTTCTTC.

The rearrangement uses TRBV5-4 and TRBJ1-3, with D possibly TRBD1 on 5 matching bases. Germline assignment: CDR1 SGHNT and CDR2 YYREEE (reference sequence). This CDR3 region has 13 residues. The V end lost 4 bases, the J end lost 4 bases, and 9 bases lay between the germline ends. The chain's CDR3 is CASSDQGGNTIYF. The CDR3 coding sequence is TGTGCCAGCAGCGATCAGGGAGGAAACACCATATATTTT.

The table lists this clone with a count of one. The gene calls are TRBV5-1 and TRBJ2-2; maybe TRBD2 (5 bases). The CDR3 runs 15 residues. Germline CDR1 reads SGHRS; CDR2 reads YFSETQ. V was clipped by 6 bases and J by 5 bases, with 17 bases between them. Here the CDR3 reads CASTSPRGETGELFF. Here the CDR3 DNA reads TGCGCCAGCACCTCCCCCCGGGGTGAGACCGGGGAGCTGTTTTTT.

The chain employs TRBV6-6 and TRBJ2-7; 10 bases align to TRBD1. CDR3 length: 16 residues. CDR1 and CDR2 (germline): MNHNY, SVGAGI (reference sequence). The V and J ends lost 4 bases and 6 bases, in that order; junction bases with no gene match: 12. In DNA form, the CDR3 reads TGTGCCAGCAGTTCTGTCAGACAGGGGGCGGGGTCCGAGCAGTACTTC. It specifies CASSSVRQGAGSEQYF.

This clone has just a few counts. The rearrangement uses TRBV4-3 and TRBJ1-5, with no clear D. The V end lost 0 bases, the J end lost 4 bases, and 13 bases lay between the germline ends. Germline-derived CDR1 and CDR2 are LGHNA and YSLEER. The CDR3 sequence is 16 residues long. The chain's CDR3 is CASSQEGPGVNQPQHF. The CDR3, as DNA: TGCGCCAGCAGCCAAGAGGGCCCGGGAGTGAATCAGCCCCAGCATTTT.

The chain links TRBV28 to TRBJ1-3, with 12 bases that match TRBD1. CDR1 is MDHEN and CDR2 is SYDVKM in the germline V gene. Trimming removed 6 bases from V and 11 bases from J; junction bases left unmatched: 11. The CDR3 totals 15 residues. CDR3 loop: CASSHSGTGGEAIYF. The CDR3 DNA reads TGTGCCAGCAGCCACTCCGGGACAGGGGGCGAAGCCATATATTTT. The variable domain in full, completed from reference TRBV28 and TRBJ1-3, reads DVKVTQSSRYLVKRTGEKVFLECVQDMDHENMFWYRQDPGLGLRLIYFSYDVKMKEKGDIPEGYSVSREKKERFSLILESASTNQTSMYLCASSHSGTGGEAIYFGEGSWLTVV.

The CDR3 region has the DNA TGTGCCAGCAGCCCGGGACAGGGGAGCGAGCAGTACTTC. It translates to CASSPGQGSEQYF. The rearrangement links TRBV6-4 to TRBJ2-7, with TRBD1 matching over 10 bases. There are 13 residues in the CDR3. Germline V gene lookup returns CDR1 MRHNA and CDR2 SNTAGT. With V trimmed by 6 bases and J by 6 bases, 5 bases remained unmatched.

V usage is TRBV4-1 and J usage is TRBJ2-1, with TRBD2 matching over 10 bases. V trimming: 4 bases; J trimming: 2 bases; junction bases outside the gene matches: 5. The CDR3 length is 16 residues. Germline assignment: CDR1 MGHRA and CDR2 YSYEKL. CDR3 nucleotide sequence: TGCGCCAGCAGCCTTCTAGCGGGGGTTCCCTACAATGAGCAGTTCTTC. The encoded protein is CASSLLAGVPYNEQFF.

The chain carries TRBV29-1 and TRBJ2-1; 8 bases are shared with TRBD1. Unmatched junction bases numbered 9, after V lost 7 bases and J lost 10 bases. There are 12 residues in the CDR3. The germline gives CDR1 SQVTM, CDR2 ANQGSEA. In DNA form, the CDR3 reads TGCAGCGGGGACAGGTCAATGGGGGAGCAGTTCTTC. It is translated as CSGDRSMGEQFF.

The chain carries TRBV7-2 and TRBJ2-1; 8 positions match TRBD2. The CDR3 sequence is 16 residues long. CDR1 SGHTA and CDR2 FQGNSA come from the germline V gene. The V and J ends lost 1 base and 4 bases, in that order; junction bases with no gene match: 6. The CDR3 nucleotides read TGTGCCAGCAGCTTAGGAGCGGGAGTCCGGTACAATGAGCAGTTCTTC. Protein sequence: CASSLGAGVRYNEQFF. Variable domain in full (rest from reference TRBV7-2 and TRBJ2-1): GAGVSQSPSNKVTEKGKDVELRCDPISGHTALYWYRQSLGQGLEFLIYFQGNSAPDKSGLPSDRFSAERTGGSVSTLTIQRTQQEDSAVYLCASSLGAGVRYNEQFFGPGTRLTVL.

CDR3 coding DNA: TGCGCCAGCAGCCAGAACGTCCTAGGGGACTACGAGCAGTACTTC. The encoded protein is CASSQNVLGDYEQYF. This chain uses TRBV4-3 with TRBJ2-7; the D gene is possibly TRBD1 (5 bases). The germline CDR1 and CDR2 sequences are LGHNA and YSLEER. CDR3 length: 15 amino acids. Between the trimmed V and J ends, which lost 3 bases and 3 bases, there was a span of 15 bases.

As to this clone: The sample holds other DNA sequences that translate to the same CDR3. V gene TRBV6-1 combines with J gene TRBJ1-4; 9 positions match TRBD1. Germline values: CDR1 MNHNS, CDR2 SASEGT. V shed 6 bases and J 7 bases; nucleotides not matched to a gene: 9. The CDR3 contains 15 residues. As DNA, the CDR3 is TGTGCCAGCAGCGAGTACAGGGGGCTAGGTGAAAAACTGTTTTTT. Protein sequence: CASSEYRGLGEKLFF.

The chain carries TRBV4-1 and TRBJ2-2, with 11 bases aligning to TRBD2. V was pared by 7 bases and J by 4 bases, with 14 bases of the junction left unmatched. In germline, CDR1 is MGHRA, CDR2 YSYEKL. The CDR3 is made up of 18 amino acids. The CDR3 is CASMPGLADRLPTGELFF. CDR3 bases: TGCGCCAGCATGCCGGGACTAGCGGACCGTCTACCCACCGGGGAGCTGTTTTTT.

The chain joins TRBV7-8 to TRBJ1-4; 9 nucleotides line up with TRBD1. The V gene's germline CDR1 is SGHVS and CDR2 FQNEAQ. J gave up 8 bases and V 2 bases, and 9 bases lay outside the gene matches. This CDR3 has 16 amino acids. CDR3 residues: CASSLKEGQGGEKLFF. CDR3 nucleotide sequence: TGTGCCAGCAGCTTAAAGGAGGGACAGGGCGGGGAAAAACTGTTTTTT. The full variable domain, its missing parts supplied by reference TRBV7-8 and TRBJ1-4, is GAGVSQSPRYKVAKRGQDVALRCDPISGHVSLFWYQQALGQGPEFLTYFQNEAQLDKSGLPSDRFFAERPEGSVSTLKIQRTQQEDSAVYLCASSLKEGQGGEKLFFGSGTQLSVL.

This clone was observed a single time. The chain recombines TRBV30 with TRBJ1-6; maybe TRBD1 (6 bases). Trimming took off 0 bases at V and 9 bases at J, with 12 bases between the two ends. Germline-derived CDR1 and CDR2 are GTSNPN and SVGIG (reference sequence). The CDR3 extends over 14 amino acids. CDR3 DNA: TGTGCCTGGAGTGTACGGGGGGCTGGTTCACCCCTCCACTTT. Protein: CAWSVRGAGSPLHF.